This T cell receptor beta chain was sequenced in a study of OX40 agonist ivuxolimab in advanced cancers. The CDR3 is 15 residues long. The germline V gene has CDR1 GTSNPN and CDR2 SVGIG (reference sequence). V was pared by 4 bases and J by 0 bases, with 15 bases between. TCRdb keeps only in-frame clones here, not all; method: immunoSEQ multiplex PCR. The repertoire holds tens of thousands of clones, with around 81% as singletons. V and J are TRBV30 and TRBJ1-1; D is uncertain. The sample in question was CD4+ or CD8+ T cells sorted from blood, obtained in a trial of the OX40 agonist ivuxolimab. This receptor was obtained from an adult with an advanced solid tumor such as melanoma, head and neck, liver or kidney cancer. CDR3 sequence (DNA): TGTGCCTGGAAACCCCTCGTCCGGGTGAACACTGAAGCTTTCTTT. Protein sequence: CAWKPLVRVNTEAFF.